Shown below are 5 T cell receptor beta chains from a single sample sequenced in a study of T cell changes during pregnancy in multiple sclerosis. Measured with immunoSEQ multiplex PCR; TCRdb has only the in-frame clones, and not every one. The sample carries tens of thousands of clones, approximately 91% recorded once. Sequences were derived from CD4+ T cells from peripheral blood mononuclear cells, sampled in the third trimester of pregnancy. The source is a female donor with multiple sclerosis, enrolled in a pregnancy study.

The CDR3, as DNA: TGCGCCAGCAGCTTGGCACAGATGAACACTGAAGCTTTCTTT. Translation gives CASSLAQMNTEAFF. The chain recombines TRBV5-1 with TRBJ1-1; no definite D call. The CDR3 loop spans 14 amino acids. In germline, CDR1 is SGHRS, CDR2 YFSETQ. V lost 0 bases and J lost 0, with 6 bases in between.

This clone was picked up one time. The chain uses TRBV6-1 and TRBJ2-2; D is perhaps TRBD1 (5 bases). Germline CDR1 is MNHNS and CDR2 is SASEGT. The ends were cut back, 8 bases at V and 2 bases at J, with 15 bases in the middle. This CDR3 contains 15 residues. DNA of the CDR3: TGTGCCAGCGAAGTTAGGGGCTCTAACACCGGGGAGCTGTTTTTT. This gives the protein CASEVRGSNTGELFF.

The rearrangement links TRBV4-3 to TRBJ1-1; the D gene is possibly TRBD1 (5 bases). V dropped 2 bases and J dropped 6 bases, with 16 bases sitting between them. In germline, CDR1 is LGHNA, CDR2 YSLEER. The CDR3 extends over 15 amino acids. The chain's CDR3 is CASSQTAEWGAEAFF. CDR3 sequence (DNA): TGCGCCAGCAGCCAAACAGCGGAATGGGGGGCTGAAGCTTTCTTT.

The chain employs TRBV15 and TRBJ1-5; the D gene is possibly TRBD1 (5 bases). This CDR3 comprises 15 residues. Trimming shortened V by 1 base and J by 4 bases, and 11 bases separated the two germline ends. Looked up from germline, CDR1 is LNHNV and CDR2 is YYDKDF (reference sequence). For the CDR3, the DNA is TGTGCCACCAGCAGAGGGGGGGGTGCTAATCAGCCCCAGCATTTT. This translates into CATSRGGGANQPQHF.

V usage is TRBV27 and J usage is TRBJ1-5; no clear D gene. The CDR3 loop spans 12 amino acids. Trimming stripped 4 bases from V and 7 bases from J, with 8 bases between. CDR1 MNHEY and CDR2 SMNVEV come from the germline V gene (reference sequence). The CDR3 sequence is CASSYRGQPQHF. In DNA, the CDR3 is TGTGCCAGCAGTTACCGAGGGCAGCCCCAGCATTTT.